Following are 11 T cell receptor beta chains from one sample sequenced in a study of PD-1 blockade in classical Hodgkin lymphoma. There was relapse after autologous stem cell transplantation in every patient, and there was variation in brentuximab vedotin exposure. Produced via immunoSEQ multiplex PCR; TCRdb's table is partial and in-frame only. There are roughly 25,000 clones in the sample; nearly 80% occur only once, and approximately 7.2% lies in the top ten. Material: peripheral blood mononuclear cells (PBMCs), obtained at baseline. These receptors all stem from a human donor with classical Hodgkin lymphoma.

On this clone: At the DNA level, this CDR3 is encoded by other sequences in the same sample as well. This chain joins TRBV29-1 and TRBJ2-7; D gene unclear. Looked up from germline, CDR1 is SQVTM and CDR2 is ANQGSEA. The CDR3 is 13 amino acids. This CDR3 reads CSAVTSPSYEQYF. The CDR3 DNA sequence: TGCAGTGCTGTGACAAGCCCATCCTACGAGCAGTACTTC.

Points on this clone: An end of the junction differs from the germline gene, which may be a read error. The rearrangement joins TRBV7-7 to TRBJ2-2; D possibly matches TRBD1 or TRBD2 (5 bases each). Germline values: CDR1 SSHAT, CDR2 FNYEAQ (reference sequence). The CDR3 has 13 amino acids. The CDR3 DNA reads as TGTGCTAGCAGCTTAGCTGAGGGGAGGGAGCTGTTTTTT. This sequence encodes CASSLAEGRELFF.

The V and J genes are TRBV5-4 and TRBJ2-3; a possible D gene is TRBD2 (5 bases). With 4 bases removed from V and 1 base from J, the gap between germline ends came to 19 bases. The germline gives CDR1 SGHNT, CDR2 YYREEE (reference sequence). The CDR3 has 17 amino acids. The CDR3: CASSTRTVGLGTDTQYF. The CDR3 nucleotides read TGTGCCAGCAGCACCCGTACAGTAGGACTCGGCACAGATACGCAGTATTTT.

The chain has TRBV19 and TRBJ1-1; 7 bases map to TRBD1. Germline trimming cut 8 bases from V and 5 bases from J; bases unmatched to any gene: 8. Per the germline V gene, CDR1 is LNHDA and CDR2 is SQIVND (reference sequence). The CDR3 sequence is 13 residues long. DNA for the CDR3: TGTGCCAGTGGTACACAGGGGTGGACTGAAGCTTTCTTT. Translating it yields CASGTQGWTEAFF.

This chain uses TRBV5-7 with TRBJ2-6; D not resolved. TRBV5-7 has ORF status, its function being uncertain. The V and J ends lost 6 bases and 5 bases respectively, with 21 bases between them. The CDR3 contains 17 residues. CDR3 residues: CASIRNRVQSRANVLTF. The CDR3 DNA reads TGTGCCAGCATACGGAATCGCGTACAAAGTCGGGCCAACGTCCTGACTTTC.

This chain joins TRBV19 and TRBJ2-2; D not certain. The germline V gene has CDR1 LNHDA and CDR2 SQIVND (reference sequence). V was cut by 11 bases and J by 1 base, with 14 bases left in between. There are 14 residues in the CDR3. CDR3 nucleotide sequence: TGTGCCGCCTCTCCACTTTTGAACACCGGGGAGCTGTTTTTT. It yields the protein CAASPLLNTGELFF.

This chain connects TRBV7-6 to TRBJ2-1, with TRBD2 matching over 9 bases. With 3 bases clipped from V and 4 bases from J, the junction kept 13 bases outside the gene matches. This CDR3 is 18 amino acids long. The germline V gene has CDR1 SGHVS and CDR2 FNYEAQ. The CDR3 reads CASSFGGGVPLAYNEQFF. CDR3 DNA: TGTGCCAGCAGCTTTGGCGGGGGGGTACCTTTAGCTTACAATGAGCAGTTCTTC.

This clone came up a few times. The genes are TRBV6-5 and TRBJ1-5; 7 nucleotides align to TRBD1. The CDR3 runs to 15 residues. Germline lookup yields CDR1 MNHEY and CDR2 SVGAGI. V was pared by 5 bases and J by 4 bases, with 8 bases of the junction left unmatched. CDR3 residues: CASSPRGTVNQPQHF. CDR3 coding DNA: TGTGCCAGCAGTCCCCGGGGGACAGTAAATCAGCCCCAGCATTTT.

The chain joins TRBV10-3 to TRBJ2-5; 9 bases fit TRBD1. The germline V gene has CDR1 ENHRY and CDR2 SYGVKD. CDR3 length: 13 residues. The junction had 6 bases not matched to a gene; V was cut back by 8 bases and J by 5 bases. The CDR3 nucleotides read TGTGCCATCGGGACAGGGACCAGGGAGACCCAGTACTTC. Translation: CAIGTGTRETQYF.

The V call is TRBV4-3, the J call TRBJ2-2; D call uncertain. Germline V gene sequence: CDR1 LGHNA, CDR2 YSLEER. The CDR3 has 16 residues. V lost 0 bases and J 0 bases, leaving 8 bases between the germline ends. The CDR3 sequence: CASSQEPGTNTGELFF. CDR3 DNA sequence: TGCGCCAGCAGCCAAGAGCCGGGCACGAACACCGGGGAGCTGTTTTTT.

This chain links TRBV19 with TRBJ1-5, with a possible D match to TRBD1 (5 bases). The CDR3 covers 18 residues. The V end lost 2 bases, the J end lost 0 bases, and 17 bases lay between the germline ends. The germline V gene encodes CDR1 LNHDA and CDR2 SQIVND (reference sequence). CDR3 protein: CASSITGGTFYSNQPQHF. The CDR3 DNA follows: TGTGCCAGTAGTATAACGGGGGGTACCTTTTATAGCAATCAGCCCCAGCATTTT.